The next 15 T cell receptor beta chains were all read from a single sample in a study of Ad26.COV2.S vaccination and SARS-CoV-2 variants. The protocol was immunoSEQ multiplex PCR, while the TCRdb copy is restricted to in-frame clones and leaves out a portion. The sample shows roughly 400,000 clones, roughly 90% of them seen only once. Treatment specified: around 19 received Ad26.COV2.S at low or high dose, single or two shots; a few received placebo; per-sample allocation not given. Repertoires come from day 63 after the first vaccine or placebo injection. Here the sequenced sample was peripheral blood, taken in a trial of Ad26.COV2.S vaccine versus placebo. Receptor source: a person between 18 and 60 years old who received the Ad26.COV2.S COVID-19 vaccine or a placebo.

CDR3 DNA sequence: TGCGCCAGCAGCCAACAACTAGCGGGGGGTGACCTCTCCTACAATGAGCAGTTCTTC. Protein product: CASSQQLAGGDLSYNEQFF. This chain joins TRBV4-3 and TRBJ2-1; 12 positions agree with TRBD2. V lost 2 bases and J lost 0; bases outside the gene matches: 8. The CDR3 length is 19 residues. Germline assignment: CDR1 LGHNA and CDR2 YSLEER.

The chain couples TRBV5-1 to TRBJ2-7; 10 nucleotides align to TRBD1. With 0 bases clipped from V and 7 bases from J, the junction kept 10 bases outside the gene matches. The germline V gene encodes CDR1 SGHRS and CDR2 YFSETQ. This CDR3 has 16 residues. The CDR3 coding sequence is TGCGCCAGCAGCTTGGCAGACAGGGGGCGAACGATAGAGCAGTACTTC. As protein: CASSLADRGRTIEQYF.

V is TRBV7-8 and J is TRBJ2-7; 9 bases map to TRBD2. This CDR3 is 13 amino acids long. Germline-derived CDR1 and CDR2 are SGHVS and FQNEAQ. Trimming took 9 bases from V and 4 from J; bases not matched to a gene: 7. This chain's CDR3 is CASCSGGRYEQYF. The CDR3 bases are TGTGCCAGTTGTAGCGGGGGTCGGTACGAGCAGTACTTC. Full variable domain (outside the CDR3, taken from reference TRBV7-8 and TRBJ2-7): GAGVSQSPRYKVAKRGQDVALRCDPISGHVSLFWYQQALGQGPEFLTYFQNEAQLDKSGLPSDRFFAERPEGSVSTLKIQRTQQEDSAVYLCASCSGGRYEQYFGPGTRLTVT.

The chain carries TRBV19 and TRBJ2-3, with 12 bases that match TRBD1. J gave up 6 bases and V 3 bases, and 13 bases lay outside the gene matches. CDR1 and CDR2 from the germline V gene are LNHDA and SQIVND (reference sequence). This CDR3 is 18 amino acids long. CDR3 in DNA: TGTGCCAGTAGTATGGGGCCTACCGGGACAGGGGGCGAGGATACGCAGTATTTT. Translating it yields CASSMGPTGTGGEDTQYF.

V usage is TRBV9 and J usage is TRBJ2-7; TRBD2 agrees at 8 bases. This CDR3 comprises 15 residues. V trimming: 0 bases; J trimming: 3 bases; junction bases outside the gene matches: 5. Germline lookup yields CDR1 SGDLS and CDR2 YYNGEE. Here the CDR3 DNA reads TGTGCCAGCAGCGTAGATGCGGGGGGAAACTACGAGCAGTACTTC. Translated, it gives CASSVDAGGNYEQYF.

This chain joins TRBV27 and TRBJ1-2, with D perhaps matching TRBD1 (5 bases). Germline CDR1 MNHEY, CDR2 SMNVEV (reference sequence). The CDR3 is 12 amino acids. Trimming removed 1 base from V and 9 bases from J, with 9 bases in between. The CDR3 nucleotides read TGTGCCAGCAGTTTATTGGGGGGGAGCTACACCTTC. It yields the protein CASSLLGGSYTF.

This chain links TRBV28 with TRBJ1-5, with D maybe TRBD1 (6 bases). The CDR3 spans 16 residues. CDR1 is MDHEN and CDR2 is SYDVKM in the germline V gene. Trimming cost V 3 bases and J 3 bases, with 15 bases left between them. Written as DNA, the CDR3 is TGTGCCAGCAGTTTGGACAGCCTTTCTTCCAATCAGCCCCAGCATTTT. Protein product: CASSLDSLSSNQPQHF. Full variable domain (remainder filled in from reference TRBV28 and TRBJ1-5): DVKVTQSSRYLVKRTGEKVFLECVQDMDHENMFWYRQDPGLGLRLIYFSYDVKMKEKGDIPEGYSVSREKKERFSLILESASTNQTSMYLCASSLDSLSSNQPQHFGDGTRLSIL.

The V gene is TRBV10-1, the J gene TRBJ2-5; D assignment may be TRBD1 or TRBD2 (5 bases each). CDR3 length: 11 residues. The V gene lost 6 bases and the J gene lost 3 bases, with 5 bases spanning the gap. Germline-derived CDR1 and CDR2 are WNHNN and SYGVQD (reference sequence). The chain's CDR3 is CASRGEETQYF. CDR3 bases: TGCGCCAGCAGGGGGGAAGAGACCCAGTACTTC.

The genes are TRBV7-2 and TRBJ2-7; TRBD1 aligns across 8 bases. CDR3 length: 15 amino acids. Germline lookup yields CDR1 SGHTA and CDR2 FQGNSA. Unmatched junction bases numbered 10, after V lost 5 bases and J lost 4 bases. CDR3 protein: CASSSTLDRGYEQYF. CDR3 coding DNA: TGTGCCAGCAGCAGCACCCTTGACAGGGGATACGAGCAGTACTTC.

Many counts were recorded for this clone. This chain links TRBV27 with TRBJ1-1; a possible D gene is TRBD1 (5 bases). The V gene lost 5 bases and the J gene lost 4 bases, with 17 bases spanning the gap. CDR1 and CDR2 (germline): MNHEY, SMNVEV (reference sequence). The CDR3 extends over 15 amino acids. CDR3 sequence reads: CASSAGVAGATEAFF. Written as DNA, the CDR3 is TGTGCCAGCAGTGCCGGGGTAGCCGGGGCCACTGAAGCTTTCTTT.

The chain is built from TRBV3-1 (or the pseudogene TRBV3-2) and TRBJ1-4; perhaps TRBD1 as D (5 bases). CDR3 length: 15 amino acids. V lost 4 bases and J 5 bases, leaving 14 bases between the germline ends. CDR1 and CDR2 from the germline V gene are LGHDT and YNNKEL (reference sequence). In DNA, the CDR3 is TGTGCCAGCAGCCCGGCGAGGGGAGGGAATGAAAAACTGTTTTTT. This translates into CASSPARGGNEKLFF.

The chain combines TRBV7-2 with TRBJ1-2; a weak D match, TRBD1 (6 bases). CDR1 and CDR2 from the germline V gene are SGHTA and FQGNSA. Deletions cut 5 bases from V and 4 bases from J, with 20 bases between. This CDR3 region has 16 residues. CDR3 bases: TGTGCCAGCAGCGCCCGGGGGGGGCTTGGTACCTATGGCTACACCTTC. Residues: CASSARGGLGTYGYTF.

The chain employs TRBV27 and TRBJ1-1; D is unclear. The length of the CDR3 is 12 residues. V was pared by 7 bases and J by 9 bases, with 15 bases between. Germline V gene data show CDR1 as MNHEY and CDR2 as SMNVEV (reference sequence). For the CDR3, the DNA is TGTGCCAGCAAAGGAGACGGACTTCAAGCTTTCTTT. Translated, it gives CASKGDGLQAFF.

In DNA, the CDR3 is TGTGCCAGCAGCTCCCACGGTGGGGGGGCTGGCACAGATACGCAGTATTTT. Translated: CASSSHGGGAGTDTQYF. The chain joins TRBV11-2 to TRBJ2-3; D perhaps matches TRBD2 (7 bases). Germline V gives CDR1 SGHAT, CDR2 FQNNGV. The CDR3 contains 17 residues. The V end was cut by 4 bases, the J end by 1 base, with 18 bases between. The full variable domain, rest sourced from reference TRBV11-2 and TRBJ2-3, is EAGVAQSPRYKIIEKRQSVAFWCNPISGHATLYWYQQILGQGPKLLIQFQNNGVVDDSQLPKDRFSAERLKGVDSTLKIQPAKLEDSAVYLCASSSHGGGAGTDTQYFGPGTRLTVL.

CDR3 loop: CASSSYRRTPPTGELFF. In nucleotides, the CDR3 is TGTGCCAGTAGCAGCTATAGGAGGACACCTCCAACCGGGGAGCTGTTTTTT. V gene TRBV19 combines with J gene TRBJ2-2; tentatively, D is TRBD1 or TRBD2 (5 bases each). CDR3 length equals 17 residues. Germline V gene sequence: CDR1 LNHDA, CDR2 SQIVND (reference sequence). Trimming pared 6 bases from V and 5 bases from J, leaving 22 bases between.